This T cell receptor (beta chain) was observed in a study of spatial heterogeneity in lung cancer. Study background: Detected beta-chain sequences consistently exceeded alpha-chain sequences.

Time point here: sample taken at primary tumor resection. Frozen PBMC, nontumor lung or tumor provided whole RNA, which was sequenced unsorted. Each molecule of TCR cDNA was tagged with one unique molecular identifier. MiXCR, run by TCRdb on the 5' RACE reads, gives a single entry per CDR3 protein. This table has some 6,500 distinct CDR3 sequences, roughly 15% appearing once. Findings of the study overall: Coverage of tumor T cells was estimated at around 7% for alpha chains and 13% to 15% for beta chains. Intratumoral expanded alpha and beta TCR counts were found to track tumor mutation counts.

V trimming: 0 bases; J trimming: 6 bases; junction bases outside the gene matches: 8. Per germline, CDR1 SGHTA and CDR2 FQGTGA. The CDR3 is 17 amino acids. This clonotype is labeled as medium-sized. Its antigen is unidentified. This beta chain is a stray sequence in a library constructed for alpha chains; its clone size is not meaningful. The sample here was lung tumor tissue, taken at surgery. The chain employs TRBV7-3 and TRBJ2-1; TRBD2 matches at 10 bases. This sequence was found in a male donor with early-stage non-small cell lung cancer. As DNA, the CDR3 is TGTGCCAGCAGCTTAACCCAACTAGCGGGATTGCCCAATGAGCAGTTCTTC. Translation: CASSLTQLAGLPNEQFF.